This T cell receptor beta chain is from a study of blood T cell repertoires in COVID-19. Study context: The origin of the acute and convalescent COVID-19 samples was the United States, Italy and Spain. T cells, B-cell-depleted T cells, or PBMCs provided the cDNA or gDNA that served as material.

The data were produced by immunoSEQ multiplex PCR, yet TCRdb's version contains in-frame clones alone and is incomplete. The repertoire includes about 170,000 clones, approximately 92% of them detected once, and approximately 4.8% sits in the top ten. Germline V gene lookup returns CDR1 SGHRS and CDR2 YFSETQ. V was shortened by 1 base and J by 8 bases, with 15 bases between the two germline ends. The CDR3 length is 14 residues. The Seattle site enrolled patients during active infection and followed them longitudinally. The specimen sequenced was peripheral blood. The chain joins TRBV5-1 to TRBJ1-1, with D uncertain. The receptor comes from a man aged 30 to 45 with COVID-19, enrolled during active disease. CDR3 sequence: CASSLTRPNFEAFF. DNA of the CDR3: TGCGCCAGCAGCTTGACCAGGCCGAACTTCGAAGCTTTCTTT. Together with reference TRBV5-1 and TRBJ1-1, the CDR3 gives the full variable domain: KAGVTQTPRYLIKTRGQQVTLSCSPISGHRSVSWYQQTPGQGLQFLFEYFSETQRNKGNFPGRFSGRQFSNSRSEMNVSTLELGDSALYLCASSLTRPNFEAFFGQGTRLTVV.